The present entry profiles one TCR beta chain with its context. The antigen is undetermined. Trimming left V 4 bases short and J 3 bases short, with 13 bases between. Germline CDR1 and CDR2: GTSNPN and SVGIG (reference sequence). The CDR3 loop spans 13 amino acids. The data were taken from a study of PD-1 blockade in mismatch repair-deficient tumors. Study-wide context: Patients had approximately 11 mismatch repair-deficient cancer types and were previously treated and progressing.

Every patient had mismatch repair deficiency by PCR or immunohistochemistry. A few pembrolizumab responders had their TCRs sequenced. Study-level results: Tumor-resident clones, often absent from pretreatment blood, expanded after pembrolizumab and then contracted.

Libraries were prepared by immunoSEQ multiplex PCR; TCRdb keeps only in-frame clonotypes and omits some of them. The sample has more than 90,000 clones, over 60% seen once; the top ten hold around 4.7%. Material: peripheral blood, obtained about 60 weeks after starting pembrolizumab. The receptor comes from an adult with mismatch repair-deficient cancer. The V call is TRBV30, the J call TRBJ2-7; D remains unclear. CDR3 nucleotides: TGTGCCTGGAATCTCGGGCTAGACTACGAGCAGTACTTC. Translated: CAWNLGLDYEQYF.